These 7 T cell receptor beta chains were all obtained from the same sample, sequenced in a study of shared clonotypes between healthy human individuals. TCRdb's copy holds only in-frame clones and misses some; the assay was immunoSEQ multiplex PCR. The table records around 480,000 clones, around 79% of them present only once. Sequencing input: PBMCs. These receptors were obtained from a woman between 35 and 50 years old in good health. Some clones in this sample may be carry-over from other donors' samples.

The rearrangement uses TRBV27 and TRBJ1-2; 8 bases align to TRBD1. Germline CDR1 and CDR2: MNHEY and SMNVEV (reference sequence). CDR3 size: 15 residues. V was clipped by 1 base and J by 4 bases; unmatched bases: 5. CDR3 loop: CASSLYFGQGYGYTF. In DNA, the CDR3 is TGTGCCAGCAGTTTATACTTCGGACAGGGCTATGGCTACACCTTC.

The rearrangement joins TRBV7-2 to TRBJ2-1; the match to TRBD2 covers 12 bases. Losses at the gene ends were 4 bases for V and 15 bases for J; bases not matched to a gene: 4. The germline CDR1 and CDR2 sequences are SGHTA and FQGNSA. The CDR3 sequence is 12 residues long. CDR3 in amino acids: CASSSSGRVLFF. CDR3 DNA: TGTGCCAGCAGCTCTAGCGGGAGGGTTCTGTTCTTC.

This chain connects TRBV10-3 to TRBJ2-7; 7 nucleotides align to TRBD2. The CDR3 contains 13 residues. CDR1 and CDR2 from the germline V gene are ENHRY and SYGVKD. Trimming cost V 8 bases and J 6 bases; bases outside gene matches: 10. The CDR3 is CAIAGGSRGEQYF. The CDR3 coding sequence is TGTGCCATCGCAGGCGGGAGTCGTGGCGAGCAGTACTTC.

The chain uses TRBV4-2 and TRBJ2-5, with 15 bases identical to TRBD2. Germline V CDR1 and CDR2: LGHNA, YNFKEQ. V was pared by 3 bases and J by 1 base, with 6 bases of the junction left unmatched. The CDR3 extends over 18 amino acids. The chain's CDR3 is CASSHPGLAGGGQETQYF. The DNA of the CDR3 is TGTGCCAGCAGCCACCCCGGACTAGCGGGAGGGGGCCAAGAGACCCAGTACTTC.

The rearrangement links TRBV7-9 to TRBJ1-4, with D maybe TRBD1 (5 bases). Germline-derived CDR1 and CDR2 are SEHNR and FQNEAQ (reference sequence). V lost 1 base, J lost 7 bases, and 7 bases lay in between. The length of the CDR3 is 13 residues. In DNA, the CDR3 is TGTGCCAGCAGCTTAGGCAGGGCTGAAAAACTGTTTTTT. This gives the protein CASSLGRAEKLFF.

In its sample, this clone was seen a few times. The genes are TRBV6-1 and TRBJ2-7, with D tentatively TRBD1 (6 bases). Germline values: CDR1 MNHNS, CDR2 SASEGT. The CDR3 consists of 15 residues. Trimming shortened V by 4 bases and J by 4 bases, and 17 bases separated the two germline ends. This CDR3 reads CASSVQWDTKYEQYF. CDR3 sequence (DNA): TGTGCCAGCAGTGTGCAATGGGACACCAAATACGAGCAGTACTTC.

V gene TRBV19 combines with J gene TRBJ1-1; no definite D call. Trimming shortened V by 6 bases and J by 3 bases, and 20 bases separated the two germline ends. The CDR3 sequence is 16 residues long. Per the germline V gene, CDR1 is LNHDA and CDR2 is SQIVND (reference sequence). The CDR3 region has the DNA TGTGCCAGTAGCCACCTATCCCATCGACGTGACACTGAAGCTTTCTTT. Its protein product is CASSHLSHRRDTEAFF.